Presented here are 12 T cell receptor delta chains from one specimen sequenced in a study of γδ T cells in repeated Plasmodium falciparum infection. Gammadelta T cells were flow-sorted from PBMC into Vgamma9/Vdelta2+ and Vdelta2-negative populations for bulk analysis. TCRdb reprocessed the multiplex PCR reads using CATT. Of about 48,000 delta-chain clones detected, around 1.6% appear once; the ten largest clones hold 6.5% to 9.5%. Sequencing was carried out using gamma-delta T cells from blood. The receptors here all came from a pool of human donors (malaria-infected and uninfected, not separated).

This clone was seen more than once but under ten times. With only one base between it and a far larger clone, this is likely a read error. The same CDR3 arises from other DNA sequences in this sample as well. No call exists for the J gene, whereas the V gene is TRDV1; TRDD3 is the table's D call, not checked against the DNA. Germline V gene data show CDR1 as TSWWSYY and CDR2 as QGS. This CDR3 contains 20 residues. For the CDR3, the DNA is TGTGCTCTTGGGGAATACAGGATGGGGGACGAAGTAACACCCTTCGATAAACTCATCTTC. Translating gives CALGEYRMGDEVTPFDKLIF.

This clone appeared many times. Other DNA sequences in this sample translate to the same CDR3. This chain joins TRDV1 and TRDJ1, with 7 bases identical to TRDD3. The CDR3 has 25 residues. Trimming took 3 bases from V and 0 from J; bases not matched to a gene: 34. Germline V gene sequence: CDR1 TSWWSYY, CDR2 QGS. CDR3 sequence reads: CALGDPAYTHTGVLKPGGHTDKLIF. The CDR3 DNA sequence: TGTGCTCTTGGGGACCCAGCCTACACCCATACTGGGGTCTTAAAGCCTGGTGGTCACACCGATAAACTCATCTTT.

About this clone itself: The protein TCRdb gives is from a much larger clone and does not agree with this DNA's translation at residue 14, likely a read error; the protein shown here comes from the DNA. The gene calls are TRDV1 and TRDJ1; 10 nucleotides match TRDD3. No J gene is reported in TCRdb; it was inferred here by comparing the DNA with germline. V gave up 4 bases and J gave up 0 bases; unmatched junction bases: 26. Germline V gives CDR1 TSWWSYY, CDR2 QGS. The CDR3 consists of 23 residues. CDR3 sequence: CALGAREYWGIRTIYLHTDKLIF. For the CDR3, the DNA is TGTGCTCTTGGGGCACGGGAGTACTGGGGGATTAGAACTATCTACCTCCACACCGATAAACTCATCTTT.

The genes are TRAV36/DV7 and TRDJ1; possibly TRDD1 or TRDD3 for D (6 bases each). TCRdb offers no J gene call, so here the DNA was matched to germline to obtain one. Trimming removed 0 bases at V and 0 bases at J, with 21 bases between. This CDR3 is 18 amino acids long. Per the germline V gene, CDR1 is VTNFRS and CDR2 is LTSSGIE (reference sequence). The CDR3 coding sequence is TGTGCTGTGGAGGCTTCCGGGGGAAATAATACGTACACCGATAAACTCATCTTT. Translation: CAVEASGGNNTYTDKLIF.

Concerning this clone: This likely came from a read error, as a far larger clone is one base away. The sample carries other DNA sequences with the same CDR3. The V gene corresponds to TRDV1; no J gene was called; the table's TRDD3 call for D was not verified on the DNA. This CDR3 comprises 17 residues. Looked up from germline, CDR1 is TSWWSYY and CDR2 is QGS. The CDR3 DNA reads TGTGCTCTTGGGCTTCCTGCGACTGGGGGATACACCGATAAGCTCATCTTT. Its translation: CALGLPATGGYTDKLIF.

This clone appeared a few times. The amino acid sequence in TCRdb belongs to a much larger clone and departs from this DNA's translation at residue 9, likely a sequencing read error; the sequence shown is translated from the DNA. The genes are TRDV1 and TRDJ1; D uncertain. CDR1 TSWWSYY and CDR2 QGS come from the germline V gene. The length of the CDR3 is 13 residues. The V end was cut by 0 bases, the J end by 8 bases, with 10 bases between. The CDR3 spells CALGELLSEKLIF. As DNA, the CDR3 is TGTGCTCTTGGGGAACTCTTGTCTGAAAAACTCATCTTT.

Notes on this clone: The TCRdb protein comes from a much larger clone and disagrees with this DNA's translation at residue 13, likely due to a read error; the protein given here is derived from the DNA. The V call is TRDV2, the J call TRDJ1; 13 bases fit TRDD3. No J gene was available from TCRdb, and it was assigned here by a germline match of the DNA. The CDR3 sequence is 18 residues long. Germline CDR1 reads GEAIGNYY; CDR2 reads EKD. The CDR3 reads CACDTGKLLGDTTDKLIF. As DNA, the CDR3 is TGTGCCTGCGACACCGGGAAGTTACTGGGGGATACGACCGATAAACTCATCTTT.

Turning to this clone: This DNA's translation differs at residue 6 from TCRdb's protein, which comes from a much larger clone; a read error is likely, and the protein shown is translated from the DNA. V usage is TRDV1 and J usage is TRDJ1, with TRDD2 identical over 8 bases. The J gene, not given by TCRdb, was assigned here from a germline match of the nucleotide sequence. The CDR3 runs 28 residues. Germline lookup yields CDR1 TSWWSYY and CDR2 QGS. J lost 0 bases, V lost 2 bases, and 41 bases had no gene match. CDR3: CALGETSFPPWLPTDLRDSRPYTDKLIF. The DNA for the CDR3 is TGTGCTCTTGGGGAAACTAGTTTTCCTCCCTGGCTTCCTACAGACCTGAGGGATTCTAGGCCTTACACCGATAAACTCATCTTT.

In this sample, this clone turned up a few times. This DNA translates differently at residue 10 from the TCRdb protein, which is that of a much larger clone; a read error is likely, and the protein shown is the DNA's own translation. The chain carries TRDV1 and TRDJ1, with 9 bases fitting TRDD3. The J gene, absent from TCRdb, was called here by matching the DNA to germline. The CDR3 sequence is 21 residues long. The V segment lost 5 bases and the J segment 7 bases; nucleotides outside the gene matches: 29. Per the germline V gene, CDR1 is TSWWSYY and CDR2 is QGS. The CDR3 DNA reads as TGTGCTCTTGGGAATGGCTTCCCTATCCCTCTGGGGGATCTGGGGGCCGGTAAACTCATCTTT. Protein sequence: CALGNGFPIPLGDLGAGKLIF.

This clone was picked up a small number of times. This DNA's translation and the protein TCRdb lists, from a much larger clone, do not match at residue 10, likely due to a read error; the protein shown is translated from the DNA. The V and J genes are TRDV1 and TRDJ1, with 8 bases matching TRDD3. TCRdb does not report a J gene; here it was assigned by matching the DNA to germline references. Germline values: CDR1 TSWWSYY, CDR2 QGS. Trimming cost V 0 bases and J 8 bases; bases outside gene matches: 8. The CDR3 is 15 residues long. The DNA of the CDR3 is TGTGCTCTTGGGGAACTCAGGCTGGGGGAGCGCAAACTCATCTTT. As protein: CALGELRLGERKLIF.

With regard to this clone: The protein in TCRdb stems from a much larger clone and differs at residue 10 from this DNA's translation, likely a read error; here the protein is translated from the DNA. This sequence joins TRDV1 and TRDJ1; 9 bases agree with TRDD3. Matching the DNA to germline supplied the J gene, which TCRdb does not give. Germline CDR1 is TSWWSYY and CDR2 is QGS. This CDR3 is 19 amino acids long. V was clipped by 6 bases and J by 0 bases; unmatched bases: 17. CDR3 DNA: TGTGCTCTTGGCCTCAGTACTGGGGGACTTGTCGGTCACACCGATAAACTCATCTTT. Protein product: CALGLSTGGLVGHTDKLIF.

This clone was found many times. V usage is TRDV3 and J usage is TRDJ1, with D uncertain. This CDR3 comprises 12 residues. Trimming took off 4 bases at V and 1 base at J, with 10 bases between the two ends. Looked up from germline, CDR1 is TVYSNPD and CDR2 is GDNSRS (reference sequence). CDR3 sequence reads: CASSFLTDKLIF. The CDR3 coding sequence is TGTGCCTCATCATTTCTCACCGATAAACTCATCTTT.